The 14 T cell receptor beta chains below all came from one sample that was sequenced in a study of human T cells and chemical hapten exposure. TCRdb re-derived calls from the RACE reads in MiXCR, one entry per CDR3 protein. Of 150,000 to 200,000 distinct CDR3 sequences in the sample, more than 20% were seen once. The time point here: patch test 1, 2 weeks after DPC sensitization. The treatment was: therapeutic diphenylcyclopropenone sensitization with weekly scalp DPC. Sequences were derived from whole blood, sampled in connection with sensitization to the hapten diphenylcyclopropenone (DPC). These receptors came from a woman aged 50 to 60 with alopecia areata. Some clones in this sample may be carry-over from other donors' samples.

This clonotype was found many times. The chain couples TRBV6-5 to TRBJ2-3; 11 bases are shared with TRBD2. The V segment lost 4 bases and the J segment 0 bases; nucleotides outside the gene matches: 3. Per germline, CDR1 MNHEY and CDR2 SVGAGI. The CDR3 totals 16 residues. CDR3 amino acids: CASSFGTSGSTDTQYF. CDR3 DNA sequence: TGTGCCAGCAGTTTCGGGACTAGCGGTAGCACAGATACGCAGTATTTT.

The rearrangement links TRBV6-1 to TRBJ2-7; TRBD1 might be the D (6 bases). The CDR3 is 14 residues long. Germline CDR1 and CDR2: MNHNS and SASEGT. V lost 8 bases, J lost 3 bases, and 17 bases lay in between. The CDR3: CASVPLEGGYEQYF. CDR3 bases: TGTGCCAGCGTCCCCCTAGAAGGGGGCTACGAGCAGTACTTC.

The rearrangement links TRBV7-9 to TRBJ2-1, with D possibly being TRBD2 (5 bases). Between the trimmed V and J ends, which lost 5 bases and 0 bases, there was a span of 20 bases. Germline CDR1 is SEHNR and CDR2 is FQNEAQ (reference sequence). The CDR3 spans 18 residues. CDR3 protein: CASSPPPSSPSSYNEQFF. In DNA, the CDR3 is TGTGCCAGCAGCCCCCCCCCTAGCTCACCGAGCTCCTACAATGAGCAGTTCTTC.

This clonotype was observed a handful of times. The rearrangement links TRBV5-1 to TRBJ2-3; 16 bases line up with TRBD2. This CDR3 is 17 amino acids long. Germline V gives CDR1 SGHRS, CDR2 YFSETQ. After removal of 4 bases from V and 5 bases from J, the junction contained 7 bases not matched to a gene. The DNA of the CDR3 is TGCGCCAGCAGCCTAGGGACTAGCGGGAGGGCAGAAGATACGCAGTATTTT. This translates into CASSLGTSGRAEDTQYF.

The J gene is TRBJ1-1, the V gene TRBV29-1, with 7 bases matching TRBD1. J gave up 0 bases and V 7 bases, and 8 bases lay outside the gene matches. Looked up from germline, CDR1 is SQVTM and CDR2 is ANQGSEA. The CDR3 has 14 amino acids. Written as DNA, the CDR3 is TGCAGCGCCTCGTTGGGACAGATGAACACTGAAGCTTTCTTT. Amino acid sequence: CSASLGQMNTEAFF.

In this sample, this clonotype turned up a few times. V gene TRBV7-2 combines with J gene TRBJ2-2; possibly TRBD2 for D (5 bases). The V gene's germline CDR1 is SGHTA and CDR2 FQGNSA. This CDR3 spans 15 amino acids. V was shortened by 5 bases and J by 1 base, with 11 bases between the two germline ends. For the CDR3, the DNA is TGTGCCAGCAGCCTCCACCGGGGGAACACCGGGGAGCTGTTTTTT. It codes for CASSLHRGNTGELFF. Using reference TRBV7-2 and TRBJ2-2 for the parts outside the CDR3, the full variable domain is GAGVSQSPSNKVTEKGKDVELRCDPISGHTALYWYRQSLGQGLEFLIYFQGNSAPDKSGLPSDRFSAERTGGSVSTLTIQRTQQEDSAVYLCASSLHRGNTGELFFGEGSRLTVL.

This clonotype appeared a few times. This sequence joins TRBV5-1 and TRBJ2-5; 7 nucleotides agree with TRBD1. V dropped 4 bases and J dropped 4; count of bases not matched to a gene: 10. The CDR3 covers 15 residues. Looked up from germline, CDR1 is SGHRS and CDR2 is YFSETQ. The DNA of the CDR3 is TGCGCCAGCAGCGTAAAGGGGGCGGTCGGAGAGACCCAGTACTTC. It is translated as CASSVKGAVGETQYF.

The rearrangement uses TRBV6-1 and TRBJ1-1, with a weak D call TRBD1 (5 bases). V was trimmed by 7 bases and J by 1 base, leaving 13 bases between them. Germline-derived CDR1 and CDR2 are MNHNS and SASEGT. This CDR3 has 14 residues. The CDR3 spells CASNPSGPNTEAFF. The CDR3 DNA reads TGTGCCAGCAACCCCTCGGGGCCGAACACTGAAGCTTTCTTT.

This clonotype occurred a few times. V is TRBV5-1 and J is TRBJ2-2, with 7 bases aligning to TRBD2. The CDR3 has 15 amino acids. J was trimmed by 3 bases and V by 2 bases; bases with no gene match: 4. Germline loops: CDR1 SGHRS, CDR2 YFSETQ. CDR3 in DNA: TGCGCCAGCAGCTTAAGCGGGAAGGACACCGGGGAGCTGTTTTTT. Its protein product is CASSLSGKDTGELFF. The full variable domain, in which reference TRBV5-1 and TRBJ2-2 provide the parts outside the CDR3, is KAGVTQTPRYLIKTRGQQVTLSCSPISGHRSVSWYQQTPGQGLQFLFEYFSETQRNKGNFPGRFSGRQFSNSRSEMNVSTLELGDSALYLCASSLSGKDTGELFFGEGSRLTVL.

This clonotype was seen only a few times. The rearrangement uses TRBV10-3 and TRBJ1-4, with TRBD1 as a possible D gene (5 bases). V lost 0 bases to trimming and J lost 6 bases, with 8 bases between them. This CDR3 comprises 14 residues. The germline gives CDR1 ENHRY, CDR2 SYGVKD. CDR3 in amino acids: CAISESLQDEKLFF. DNA of the CDR3: TGTGCCATCAGTGAGTCTCTACAGGATGAAAAACTGTTTTTT.

This clonotype was observed a few times. This CDR3 is CATSRDKSAGVGYTF. The CDR3 DNA sequence: TGTGCCACCAGCAGAGATAAGAGTGCAGGGGTTGGCTACACCTTC. This sequence joins TRBV15 and TRBJ1-2; weak D call: TRBD1 (6 bases). The CDR3 sequence is 15 residues long. Trimming removed 0 bases from V and 7 bases from J, with 15 bases in between. Germline V gives CDR1 LNHNV, CDR2 YYDKDF (reference sequence).

The genes are TRBV7-9 and TRBJ1-2, with D unresolved. The ends were cut back, 5 bases at V and 8 bases at J, with 18 bases in the middle. There are 14 residues in the CDR3. Germline loops: CDR1 SEHNR, CDR2 FQNEAQ (reference sequence). Written as DNA, the CDR3 is TGTGCCAGCAGCCAGGCGGGCAGAAAAGACGGCTACACCTTC. Amino acid sequence: CASSQAGRKDGYTF.

CDR3 amino acids: CASSRTGGDSPLHF. The CDR3 DNA reads as TGTGCCAGCAGCCGGACAGGGGGGGATTCACCCCTCCACTTT. The V and J genes are TRBV12-3 or TRBV12-4 and TRBJ1-6, with 10 bases identical to TRBD1. Germline trimming cut 6 bases from V and 8 bases from J; bases unmatched to any gene: 4. The CDR3 contains 14 residues.

This rearrangement joins TRBV29-1 to TRBJ2-5; D uncertain. The V end was cut by 6 bases, the J end by 7 bases, with 9 bases between. This CDR3 has 10 residues. CDR1 and CDR2 from the germline V gene are SQVTM and ANQGSEA. The CDR3 is CSVDLPTQYF. The CDR3 DNA reads as TGCAGCGTGGACCTACCGACCCAGTACTTC.